Listed below are T cell receptor beta chains from one sample, sequenced in a study of T cell responses to AZD1222 COVID-19 vaccine. Sequenced by immunoSEQ multiplex PCR; TCRdb stores in-frame clones only, minus some. The sample gives around 78,000 clones, 88% of which show up once; more than 5% is in the top ten. The sample in question was peripheral blood, obtained on day 0 of MenACWY control vaccination. The receptors here all came from an adult in good health. CDR3s include the opening cysteine and the closing phenylalanine or tryptophan. The order of the fields is V gene, clone size, D gene, J gene, CDR3 DNA, CDR3 protein. The D gene is left open where the match is weak. Clone sizes are given selectively: once, few, many, or a class where the clone is expanded.

TRBV4-2	.	TRBD1	TRBJ1-4	TGTGCCAGCAGCCAAGGACAGGGGGGAAATGAAAAACTGTTTTTT	CASSQGQGGNEKLFF
TRBV19	.	.	TRBJ1-1	TGTGCCAGTAGCTCCCTGGGTGGAACTGAAGCTTTCTTT	CASSSLGGTEAFF
TRBV30	.	TRBD2	TRBJ2-3	TGTGCCTGGAGCCCCGGACTAGCAACAGATACGCAGTATTTT	CAWSPGLATDTQYF
TRBV19	.	TRBD1	TRBJ1-6	TGTGCCAGTAGTCTCGGGACAGGCTTATCATCACCCCTCCACTTT	CASSLGTGLSSPLHF
TRBV7-9	.	.	TRBJ2-5	TGTGCCAGCAGCCCTCGGGGAGGCGAGCCCAGGACCCAGTACTTC	CASSPRGGEPRTQYF
TRBV30	once	TRBD1	TRBJ1-1	TGTGCCTGGAGTCGAGGAAACAGGGGGTGGGACACTGAAGCTTTCTTT	CAWSRGNRGWDTEAFF
TRBV5-1	.	TRBD1	TRBJ2-1	TGCGCCAGCAGCTTGGGGACAGGCTCCTACAATGAGCAGTTCTTC	CASSLGTGSYNEQFF
TRBV16	.	TRBD1	TRBJ1-4	TGTGCCAGCACCCTACTGGGACAGGATCCTGAAAAACTGTTTTTT	CASTLLGQDPEKLFF
TRBV13	.	TRBD1	TRBJ2-3	TGTGCCAGCAGACGTAGACAGGGCCTAGATACGCAGTATTTT	CASRRRQGLDTQYF
TRBV5-1	.	.	TRBJ2-1	TGCGCCAGCAGTAGGGGGGAGGGAGTATATGAGCAGTTCTTC	CASSRGEGVYEQFF